The rows below give T cell receptor beta chains drawn from one sample of a study of cytomegalovirus exposure and HLA in healthy donors. Generated by immunoSEQ multiplex PCR, the TCRdb table keeps only in-frame clones and is missing some. The data hold more than 95,000 clones, with around 67% observed a single time. The sample consisted of PBMCs. The receptors derive from a woman aged 45-59 years in good health and CMV-seronegative. CDR3s include the opening cysteine and the closing phenylalanine or tryptophan. Each record gives: J gene, V gene, CDR3 length, CDR3 protein.

>TRBJ2-1|TRBV2|11
CASGLRNEQFF
>TRBJ1-2|TRBV4-1|15
CASSHPSRGNYGYTF
>TRBJ2-1|TRBV19|20
CASSVPATSGSVRAYNEQFF
>TRBJ2-1|TRBV7-9|12
CASSSTGTRWFF
>TRBJ1-5|TRBV5-8|13
CASSQGEEQPQHF
>TRBJ2-2|TRBV7-8|16
CASSLGRRENTGELFF
>TRBJ1-4|TRBV6-1|16
CASSDFYREPNEKLFF
>TRBJ2-7|TRBV7-2|18
CASSLAQAGAGADYEQYF
>TRBJ2-7|TRBV2|13
CASSLNTRGEQYF
>TRBJ2-3|TRBV4-3|15
CASSQGTAHTDTQYF
>TRBJ2-7|TRBV7-9|14
CASSTRDREYEQYF
>TRBJ1-4|TRBV27|15
CASRASGMVGEKLFF
>TRBJ2-1|TRBV9|15
CASSQGLAAYNEQFF
>TRBJ2-7|TRBV19|14
CASSIQTGPYEQYF
>TRBJ2-1|TRBV9|12
CASSVLNNEQFF
>TRBJ1-5|TRBV19|14
CASSKRGGGQPQHF
>TRBJ1-1|TRBV7-9|13
CASSFTGTAEAFF
>TRBJ2-3|TRBV27|15
CASSLSAGVTDTQYF
>TRBJ1-5|TRBV6-1|19
CASSELSRDRGLGNQPQHF